These T cell receptor beta chains were read from a single sample in a study of cytomegalovirus exposure and HLA in healthy donors. Clones were sequenced by immunoSEQ multiplex PCR, and TCRdb holds only the in-frame ones, with some missing. The sample consists of about 160,000 clones, approximately 72% of them appearing once. The specimen was PBMCs. Receptors originate from a man aged 35 to 55 in good health and CMV-seropositive. The CDR3 runs from the conserved cysteine through the conserved F or W. A D gene is named only where the DNA matches it firmly. A clone size is listed for some rows: how often the clone was seen (once, few, many), or a class if it is expanded.

D: NA; size: NA; V: TRBV10-2; J: TRBJ1-1; CDR3: CASSESEVAFF; DNA: TGCGCCAGCAGTGAGTCGGAGGTGGCTTTCTTT
D: TRBD1; size: NA; V: TRBV4-3; J: TRBJ2-7; CDR3: CASSQDYGRTGAYEQYF; DNA: TGCGCCAGCAGCCAAGATTATGGCCGGACAGGGGCCTACGAGCAGTACTTC
D: TRBD2; size: NA; V: TRBV15; J: TRBJ2-7; CDR3: CATSPQRGGSEEQYF; DNA: TGTGCCACCAGCCCCCAGCGGGGGGGCAGCGAAGAGCAGTACTTC
D: NA; size: NA; V: TRBV27; J: TRBJ1-1; CDR3: CASSLTVNTEAFF; DNA: TGTGCCAGCAGTCTGACAGTAAACACTGAAGCTTTCTTT
D: TRBD1; size: NA; V: TRBV6-6; J: TRBJ2-5; CDR3: CASSYRIPGTGSRQYF; DNA: TGTGCCAGCAGTTACCGGATCCCCGGGACAGGGAGTCGGCAGTACTTC
D: TRBD1; size: NA; V: TRBV27; J: TRBJ2-7; CDR3: CASSTDRGYEQYF; DNA: TGTGCCAGCAGCACTGACAGGGGGTACGAGCAGTACTTC
D: NA; size: NA; V: TRBV6-4; J: TRBJ1-6; CDR3: CASSEQAYNSPLHF; DNA: TGTGCCAGCAGTGAACAGGCCTATAATTCACCCCTCCACTTT
D: NA; size: few; V: TRBV4-2; J: TRBJ2-7; CDR3: CASSQVGGGASYEQYF; DNA: TGTGCCAGCAGCCAAGTTGGCGGGGGCGCCTCCTACGAGCAGTACTTC
D: NA; size: NA; V: TRBV9; J: TRBJ2-7; CDR3: CASSLLSDNSYEQYF; DNA: TGTGCCAGCAGCCTTCTATCCGACAACTCCTACGAGCAGTACTTC
D: NA; size: few; V: TRBV5-8; J: TRBJ2-5; CDR3: CASSFLPPAREETQYF; DNA: TGTGCCAGCAGCTTTTTACCCCCGGCCAGGGAAGAGACCCAGTACTTC
D: NA; size: NA; V: TRBV6-6; J: TRBJ1-6; CDR3: CASRTTGFSYNSPLHF; DNA: TGTGCCAGCAGAACCACCGGTTTCTCCTATAATTCACCCCTCCACTTT
D: NA; size: few; V: TRBV6-5; J: TRBJ2-3; CDR3: CASSYRGWGGTDTQYF; DNA: TGTGCCAGCAGTTACCGTGGGTGGGGGGGCACAGATACGCAGTATTTT
D: NA; size: NA; V: TRBV27; J: TRBJ1-5; CDR3: CASSAWVGQPSNQPQHF; DNA: TGTGCCAGCAGCGCGTGGGTCGGACAGCCCAGCAATCAGCCCCAGCATTTT
D: NA; size: NA; V: TRBV7-6; J: TRBJ2-7; CDR3: CASSPLSRYEQYF; DNA: TGTGCCAGCAGCCCCCTTAGTCGCTACGAGCAGTACTTC